This T cell receptor (beta chain) appears in the sequencing data of a study of T-cell reconstitution after alpha-beta-depleted transplantation in children. Unique molecular identifiers featured in how the TCRbeta library was prepared. TCRdb reprocessed the PCR reads via MiXCR and lists one record per CDR3 protein. The sample lists some 200,000 distinct CDR3 sequences, about 6% occurring once. This clonotype was observed many times. Antigen unknown. Findings of the study overall: At one year after transplant, newly produced T cells mostly accounted for T-cell counts and diversity. For some patients, TCRbeta diversity was high at day 60 because of recipient T cells and thymic progenitors that survived.

The CDR3 contains 16 residues. V trimming: 4 bases; J trimming: 7 bases; junction bases outside the gene matches: 8. Sequenced here: PBMCs, sampled before TCRalphabeta/CD19-depleted stem cell transplant. This TCR came from a girl under three years old with combined immunodeficiency, due to receive a stem cell transplant. This chain uses TRBV12-3 or TRBV12-4 with TRBJ2-3; 13 nucleotides align to TRBD2. Here the CDR3 reads CASSSVVLAGGNTQYF. The CDR3 region has the DNA TGTGCCAGCAGTTCGGTGGTACTAGCGGGAGGGAATACGCAGTATTTT.